Shown below are 18 T cell receptor beta chains from a single sample sequenced in a study of blood T cell repertoires in COVID-19. The table came from immunoSEQ multiplex PCR; TCRdb's copy has only in-frame clones and leaves some out. The sample lists roughly 170,000 clones; approximately 87% were seen once. What was sequenced was PBMCs or T cells enriched from blood (not recorded which). The origin of the receptors is a woman aged 50 to 60 who had recovered from COVID-19.

The V call is TRBV2, the J call TRBJ1-1; 7 bases match TRBD1. Germline-derived CDR1 and CDR2 are SNHLY and FYNNEI. The CDR3 has 15 residues. After removal of 4 bases from V and 0 bases from J, the junction contained 5 bases not matched to a gene. Here the CDR3 DNA reads TGTGCCAGCAGTGGAGCCGGGACAGTGAACACTGAAGCTTTCTTT. Translation gives CASSGAGTVNTEAFF. The full variable domain, with the rest looked up from reference TRBV2 and TRBJ1-1, is EPEVTQTPSHQVTQMGQEVILRCVPISNHLYFYWYRQILGQKVEFLVSFYNNEISEKSEIFDDQFSVERPDGSNFTLKIRSTKLEDSAMYFCASSGAGTVNTEAFFGQGTRLTVV.

The rearrangement links TRBV6-5 to TRBJ1-1; D is possibly TRBD1 (6 bases). Between the trimmed V and J ends, which lost 2 bases and 3 bases, there was a span of 13 bases. The germline V gene has CDR1 MNHEY and CDR2 SVGAGI. The CDR3 has 15 residues. This CDR3 reads CASSYGRGSYTEAFF. For the CDR3, the DNA is TGTGCCAGCAGTTACGGCAGGGGATCCTACACTGAAGCTTTCTTT.

This clone has just one count. The DNA for the CDR3 is TGTGCCAGCACCCGACACCCCGCGAACTATGGCTACACCTTC. Amino acids: CASTRHPANYGYTF. The chain joins TRBV7-9 to TRBJ1-2; D is unresolved. Germline V gives CDR1 SEHNR, CDR2 FQNEAQ (reference sequence). This CDR3 has 14 residues. Trimming took off 7 bases at V and 2 bases at J, with 14 bases between the two ends.

The chain joins TRBV6-2 or TRBV6-3 to TRBJ2-1; 7 bases match TRBD2. Germline CDR1 is MNHEY and CDR2 is SVGEGT. J lost 9 bases, V lost 5 bases, and 4 bases had no gene match. The CDR3 has 12 amino acids. The CDR3 loop reads CASSPLATEQFF. The CDR3 nucleotides read TGTGCCAGCAGTCCACTAGCGACTGAGCAGTTCTTC.

This clone was detected only once. This rearrangement joins TRBV29-1 to TRBJ1-1; maybe TRBD1 (5 bases). The CDR3 contains 14 residues. Germline lookup yields CDR1 SQVTM and CDR2 ANQGSEA. Trimming stripped 4 bases from V and 1 base from J, with 13 bases between. Here the CDR3 DNA reads TGCAGCGTTGTGGGGCCAGGTTGGAACACTGAAGCTTTCTTT. The encoded protein is CSVVGPGWNTEAFF.

The J gene is TRBJ1-1, the V gene TRBV2; TRBD1 is a possible D gene (5 bases). V gave up 6 bases and J gave up 10 bases, with 18 bases separating them. The CDR3 has 13 amino acids. Germline V gene data show CDR1 as SNHLY and CDR2 as FYNNEI. The CDR3 nucleotides read TGTGCCAGCAGCCAACAAAGGGGAACAGGAGCTTTCTTT. Amino acids: CASSQQRGTGAFF.

J is TRBJ2-1 and V is TRBV18; 10 bases match TRBD2. Germline lookup yields CDR1 KGHSH and CDR2 LQKENI. The V and J ends lost 4 bases and 7 bases, in that order; junction bases with no gene match: 7. There are 15 residues in the CDR3. The CDR3 DNA follows: TGTGCCAGCTCACTACTAGCGGGAAATTCTAATGAGCAGTTCTTC. Translated: CASSLLAGNSNEQFF.

Only a few counts were recorded for this clone. The chain uses TRBV5-1 and TRBJ1-2, with 7 nucleotides matching TRBD1. Germline values: CDR1 SGHRS, CDR2 YFSETQ. The CDR3 contains 14 residues. V gave up 2 bases and J gave up 4 bases; unmatched junction bases: 5. CDR3 in DNA: TGCGCCAGCAGCTTCGCAGGGGGAAGCTATGGCTACACCTTC. It is translated as CASSFAGGSYGYTF. The variable domain in full, with the rest retrieved from reference TRBV5-1 and TRBJ1-2, is KAGVTQTPRYLIKTRGQQVTLSCSPISGHRSVSWYQQTPGQGLQFLFEYFSETQRNKGNFPGRFSGRQFSNSRSEMNVSTLELGDSALYLCASSFAGGSYGYTFGSGTRLTVV.

This clone is labeled medium-sized. This chain links TRBV3-1 (or the pseudogene TRBV3-2) with TRBJ2-7, with a possible D match to TRBD1 (5 bases). The V end lost 3 bases, the J end lost 6 bases, and 15 bases lay between the germline ends. Germline assignment: CDR1 LGHDT and CDR2 YNNKEL (reference sequence). The CDR3 is made up of 14 amino acids. Here the CDR3 DNA reads TGTGCCAGCAGCCAGGCCGGGCAGGGCGGCGAGCAGTACGTC. Protein sequence: CASSQAGQGGEQYV.

The chain links TRBV11-3 to TRBJ2-2; a weak D match, TRBD2 (6 bases). V lost 7 bases and J 0 bases, leaving 12 bases between the germline ends. Germline lookup yields CDR1 SGHNT and CDR2 YENEEA. The CDR3 contains 15 residues. CDR3 region: CASNRLGTNTGELFF. DNA for the CDR3: TGTGCCAGCAACCGACTAGGAACGAACACCGGGGAGCTGTTTTTT.

The chain couples TRBV29-1 to TRBJ1-3, with a possible D match to TRBD1 (5 bases). V gave up 0 bases and J gave up 8 bases, with 14 bases separating them. Germline V gives CDR1 SQVTM, CDR2 ANQGSEA. The CDR3 extends over 14 amino acids. Here the CDR3 DNA reads TGCAGCGTTGAAGATGGGGAGGGGCGGGACACCATATATTTT. Amino acids: CSVEDGEGRDTIYF.

This clone was picked up a small number of times. V usage is TRBV30 and J usage is TRBJ1-2; maybe TRBD1 (5 bases). The germline V gene has CDR1 GTSNPN and CDR2 SVGIG (reference sequence). This CDR3 spans 13 amino acids. V lost 3 bases and J lost 3, with 11 bases in between. The CDR3 DNA follows: TGTGCCTGGAGGGCCACCAGGGACTATGGCTACACCTTC. As protein: CAWRATRDYGYTF.

The chain carries TRBV7-3 and TRBJ2-1; D may be TRBD1 (5 bases). Germline V CDR1 and CDR2: SGHTA, FQGTGA. The CDR3 consists of 16 residues. V was trimmed by 2 bases and J by 10 bases, leaving 21 bases between them. In DNA form, the CDR3 reads TGTGCCAGCAGCTTAGTCTCAGGGTCGGGTTTGCGGGAGCAGTTCTTC. This encodes CASSLVSGSGLREQFF. Full variable domain (outside the CDR3, taken from reference TRBV7-3 and TRBJ2-1): GAGVSQTPSNKVTEKGKYVELRCDPISGHTALYWYRQSLGQGPEFLIYFQGTGAADDSGLPNDRFFAVRPEGSVSTLKIQRTERGDSAVYLCASSLVSGSGLREQFFGPGTRLTVL.

The gene calls are TRBV27 and TRBJ2-1; TRBD2 agrees at 9 bases. The CDR3 covers 18 residues. Trimming removed 5 bases from V and 1 base from J; junction bases left unmatched: 12. The germline gives CDR1 MNHEY, CDR2 SMNVEV (reference sequence). The CDR3 DNA sequence: TGTGCCAGCAGTCCACGTCAGGGGAGCGGGAGGTCCTACAATGAGCAGTTCTTC. Translated: CASSPRQGSGRSYNEQFF.

This rearrangement joins TRBV19 to TRBJ1-4, with 9 bases matching TRBD1. Per germline, CDR1 LNHDA and CDR2 SQIVND (reference sequence). The CDR3 has 15 residues. Trimming cost V 8 bases and J 7 bases; bases outside gene matches: 11. CDR3 in DNA: TGTGCCAGTGGGACCAAGGGACAGGGCCCTGAAAAACTGTTTTTT. Translating it yields CASGTKGQGPEKLFF.

The J gene is TRBJ2-2, the V gene TRBV7-2; tentative D call: TRBD1 (7 bases). The CDR3 has 14 residues. With 5 bases removed from V and 3 bases from J, the gap between germline ends came to 10 bases. Germline V gives CDR1 SGHTA, CDR2 FQGNSA. The CDR3 nucleotides are TGTGCCAGCAGCGCGGGACAGTACACCGGGGAGCTGTTTTTT. The encoded protein is CASSAGQYTGELFF.

This rearrangement joins TRBV5-1 to TRBJ2-1, with TRBD1 matching over 9 bases. CDR3 length: 16 amino acids. Trimming took 4 bases from V and 4 from J; bases not matched to a gene: 9. Germline values: CDR1 SGHRS, CDR2 YFSETQ. CDR3 DNA: TGCGCCAGCAGCCCTTTGGGACAGGGACCATACAATGAGCAGTTCTTC. It is translated as CASSPLGQGPYNEQFF.

The rearrangement joins TRBV7-9 to TRBJ1-2; possible D gene TRBD1, 6 bases. Trimming stripped 6 bases from V and 2 bases from J, with 13 bases between. The CDR3 consists of 14 residues. Looked up from germline, CDR1 is SEHNR and CDR2 is FQNEAQ (reference sequence). CDR3 DNA: TGTGCCAGCAGACCGACAGGCTTAAACTATGGCTACACCTTC. This gives the protein CASRPTGLNYGYTF.